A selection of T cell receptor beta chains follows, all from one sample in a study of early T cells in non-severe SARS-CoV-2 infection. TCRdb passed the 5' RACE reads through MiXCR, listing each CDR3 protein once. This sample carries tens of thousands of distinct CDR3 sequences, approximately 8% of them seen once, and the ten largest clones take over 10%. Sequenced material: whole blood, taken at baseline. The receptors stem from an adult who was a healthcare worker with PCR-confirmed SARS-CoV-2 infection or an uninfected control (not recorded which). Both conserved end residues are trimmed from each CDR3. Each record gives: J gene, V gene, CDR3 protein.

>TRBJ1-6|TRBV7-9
ASSARQSSYNSPLH
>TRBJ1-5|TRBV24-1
ATSEPGANSNQPQH
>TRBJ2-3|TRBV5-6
ASSGGSTDTQY
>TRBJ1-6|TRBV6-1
ASRQGKTSPLH
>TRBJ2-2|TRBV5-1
ASSTLAGTGELF
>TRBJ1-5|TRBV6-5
ASRSSNQPQH
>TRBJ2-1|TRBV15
ATSRERLAEQF
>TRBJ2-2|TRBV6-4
ASSDKNTGELF
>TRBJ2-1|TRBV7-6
ASSLGGTGVKKKF
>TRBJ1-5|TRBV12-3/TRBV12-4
ASSLEAASNQPQH
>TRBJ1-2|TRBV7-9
ASSPDNYGYT
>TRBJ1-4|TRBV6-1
ASTQGVQGSEKLF
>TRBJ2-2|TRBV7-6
ASSLFVLASGGELF
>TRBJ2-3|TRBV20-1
SARISGDTQY
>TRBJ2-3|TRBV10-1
ASSATSGSGTDTQY